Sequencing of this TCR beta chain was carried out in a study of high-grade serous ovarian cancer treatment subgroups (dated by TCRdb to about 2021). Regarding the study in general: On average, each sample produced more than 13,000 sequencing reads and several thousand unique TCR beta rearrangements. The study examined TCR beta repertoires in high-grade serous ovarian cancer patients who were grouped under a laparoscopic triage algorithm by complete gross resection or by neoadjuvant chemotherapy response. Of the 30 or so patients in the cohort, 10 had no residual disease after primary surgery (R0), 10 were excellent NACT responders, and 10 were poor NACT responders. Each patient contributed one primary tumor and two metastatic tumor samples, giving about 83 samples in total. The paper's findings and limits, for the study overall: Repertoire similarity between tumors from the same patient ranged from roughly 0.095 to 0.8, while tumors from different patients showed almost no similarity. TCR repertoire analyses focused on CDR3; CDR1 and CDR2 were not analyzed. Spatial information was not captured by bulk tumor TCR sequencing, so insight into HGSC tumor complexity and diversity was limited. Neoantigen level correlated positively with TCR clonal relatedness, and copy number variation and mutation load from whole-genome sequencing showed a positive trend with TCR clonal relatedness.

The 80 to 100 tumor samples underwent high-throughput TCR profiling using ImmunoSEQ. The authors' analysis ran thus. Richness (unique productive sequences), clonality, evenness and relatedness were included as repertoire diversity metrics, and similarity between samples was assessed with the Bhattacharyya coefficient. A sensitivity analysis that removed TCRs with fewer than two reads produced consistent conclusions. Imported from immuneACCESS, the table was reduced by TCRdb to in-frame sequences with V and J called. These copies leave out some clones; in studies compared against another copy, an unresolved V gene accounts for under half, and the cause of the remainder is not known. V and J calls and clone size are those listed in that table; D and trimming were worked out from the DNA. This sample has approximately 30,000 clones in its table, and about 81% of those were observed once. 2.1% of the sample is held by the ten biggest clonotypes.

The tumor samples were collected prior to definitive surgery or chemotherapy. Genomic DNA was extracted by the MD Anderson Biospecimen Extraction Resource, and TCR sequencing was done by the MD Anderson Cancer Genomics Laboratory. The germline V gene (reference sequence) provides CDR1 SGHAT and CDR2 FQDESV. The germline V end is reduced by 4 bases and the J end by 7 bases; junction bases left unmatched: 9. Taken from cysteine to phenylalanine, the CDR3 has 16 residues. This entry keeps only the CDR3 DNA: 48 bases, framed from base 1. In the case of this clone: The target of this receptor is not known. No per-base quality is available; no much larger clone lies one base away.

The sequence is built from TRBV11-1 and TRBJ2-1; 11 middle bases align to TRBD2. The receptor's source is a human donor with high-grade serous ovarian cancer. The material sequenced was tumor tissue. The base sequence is TGTGCCAGCAGCTCACCACTAGCGGGAGTTTCGAATGAGCAGTTCTTC. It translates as CASSSPLAGVSNEQFF.